What follows is one T cell receptor beta chain and its context. Its antigen is unidentified. This sample was included in a study of a mutant IDH1 vaccine in newly diagnosed glioma. Study background: Treated patients had a mean age of 40.4 years and a roughly 60% male, roughly 40% female split.

Per germline, CDR1 MNHNS and CDR2 SASEGT. This CDR3 spans 13 amino acids. Deletions cut 10 bases from V and 0 bases from J, with 10 bases between. Time point defined: week 35, safety follow-up. The content of each vaccine dose was 300 ug of mutant IDH1 20-mer peptide, and topical imiquimod accompanied it. TCRdb keeps only in-frame clones here, not all; method: immunoSEQ multiplex PCR. Of fewer than 90,000 clones listed, approximately 88% are singletons. This chain uses TRBV6-1 with TRBJ1-3; D ambiguous. This receptor was identified in a man in his late teens or twenties with glioma. Sequences were derived from PBMCs, sampled from a glioma patient whose treatment included an IDH1 peptide vaccine. This CDR3 reads CATQQSSGNTIYF. The CDR3 region has the DNA TGTGCCACCCAACAGAGCTCTGGAAACACCATATATTTT.